These 13 T cell receptor beta chains came from one sample sequenced in a study of T cells in localized non-small cell lung cancer. Libraries were prepared by immunoSEQ multiplex PCR; TCRdb keeps only in-frame clonotypes and omits some of them. Among some 39,000 clones listed, about four fifths were seen once. This specimen consisted of PBMCs, obtained before any cancer treatment. The receptors come from a woman between 35 and 70 years old with stage II squamous cell lung carcinoma.

This clone was observed a handful of times. The CDR3 is CASSFIGATNEKLFF. CDR3 DNA: TGTGCCAGCAGTTTCATCGGGGCGACTAATGAAAAACTGTTTTTT. V gene TRBV27 combines with J gene TRBJ1-4; D possibly corresponds to TRBD1 (5 bases). This CDR3 region has 15 residues. CDR1 MNHEY and CDR2 SMNVEV come from the germline V gene (reference sequence). V dropped 3 bases and J dropped 2 bases, with 10 bases sitting between them.

The gene calls are TRBV2 and TRBJ2-7; 13 nucleotides agree with TRBD2. CDR3 length: 20 residues. The germline gives CDR1 SNHLY, CDR2 FYNNEI. Trimming took 3 bases from V and 0 from J; bases not matched to a gene: 14. The CDR3 sequence: CASSDRLAGGTVPYSYEQYF. CDR3 bases: TGTGCCAGCAGTGACAGACTAGCGGGAGGTACGGTACCGTACTCCTACGAGCAGTACTTC.

This chain joins TRBV7-9 and TRBJ1-4; D not certain. Per germline, CDR1 SEHNR and CDR2 FQNEAQ (reference sequence). The CDR3 runs 15 residues. V lost 6 bases to trimming and J lost 0 bases, with 11 bases between them. The CDR3 bases are TGTGCCAGCAGTCCCGTGGCAGCAACTAATGAAAAACTGTTTTTT. Its protein is CASSPVAATNEKLFF.

V usage is TRBV4-1 and J usage is TRBJ2-3, with D perhaps matching TRBD2 (6 bases). Trimming pared 2 bases from V and 2 bases from J, leaving 14 bases between. Germline V gene sequence: CDR1 MGHRA, CDR2 YSYEKL. The CDR3 runs 16 residues. The CDR3 is CASSQPPGLPTDTQYF. In DNA form, the CDR3 reads TGCGCCAGCAGCCAACCTCCGGGACTTCCCACAGATACGCAGTATTTT.

This chain links TRBV7-8 with TRBJ2-5; no firm D call. The V end lost 5 bases, the J end lost 1 base, and 17 bases lay between the germline ends. The CDR3 runs 16 residues. CDR1 and CDR2 (germline): SGHVS, FQNEAQ. The CDR3 coding sequence is TGTGCCAGCAGCCGAGATGGGGATGCCCTCCAAGAGACCCAGTACTTC. Translated: CASSRDGDALQETQYF. Filled out from reference TRBV7-8 and TRBJ2-5, the complete variable domain reads GAGVSQSPRYKVAKRGQDVALRCDPISGHVSLFWYQQALGQGPEFLTYFQNEAQLDKSGLPSDRFFAERPEGSVSTLKIQRTQQEDSAVYLCASSRDGDALQETQYFGPGTRLLVL.

The chain joins TRBV5-1 to TRBJ2-4; the D gene is possibly TRBD1 (6 bases). V was trimmed by 4 bases and J by 6 bases, leaving 8 bases between them. CDR1 is SGHRS, CDR2 YFSETQ, per germline. This CDR3 spans 12 amino acids. In DNA form, the CDR3 reads TGCGCCAGCAGCCCACAGGGAAACATTCAGTACTTC. Encoded protein: CASSPQGNIQYF.

The V and J genes are TRBV19 and TRBJ2-2, with a possible D match to TRBD2 (5 bases). The V end lost 1 base, the J end lost 5 bases, and 14 bases lay between the germline ends. From germline, CDR1 is LNHDA and CDR2 SQIVND (reference sequence). This CDR3 is 16 amino acids long. CDR3 loop: CASSIAGIRGTGELFF. The DNA of the CDR3 is TGTGCCAGTAGTATAGCAGGTATTCGCGGGACCGGGGAGCTGTTTTTT.

The rearrangement uses TRBV19 and TRBJ1-5, with 7 nucleotides matching TRBD1. Germline values: CDR1 LNHDA, CDR2 SQIVND (reference sequence). This CDR3 contains 16 residues. V shed 5 bases, J shed 2 bases, and the junction held 9 bases outside the gene matches. CDR3 DNA: TGTGCCAGTAGTCCATTTACAGGGGAGGGCAATCAGCCCCAGCATTTT. Translation: CASSPFTGEGNQPQHF.

This clone is deemed medium-sized (0.01 to 0.1%). The V gene is TRBV5-5, the J gene TRBJ2-2; possibly TRBD1 for D (6 bases). Trimming removed 5 bases from V and 4 bases from J, with 21 bases in between. This CDR3 spans 17 amino acids. Per germline, CDR1 SGHKS and CDR2 YYEKEE (reference sequence). CDR3 protein: CASSLTNPGQVTGELFF. Written as DNA, the CDR3 is TGTGCCAGCAGTCTCACCAACCCGGGACAAGTCACCGGGGAGCTGTTTTTT. Looking up the rest from reference TRBV5-5 and TRBJ2-2 gives the full variable domain: DAGVTQSPTHLIKTRGQQVTLRCSPISGHKSVSWYQQVLGQGPQFIFQYYEKEERGRGNFPDRFSARQFPNYSSELNVNALLLGDSALYLCASSLTNPGQVTGELFFGEGSRLTVL.

The CDR3 sequence is CASSASSGREWFF. Here the CDR3 DNA reads TGTGCCAGCAGTGCATCTAGCGGGAGGGAATGGTTCTTC. The chain has TRBV25-1 and TRBJ2-1, with TRBD2 matching 12 bases. J was trimmed by 15 bases and V by 4 bases; bases with no gene match: 7. This CDR3 is built from 13 residues. Germline V CDR1 and CDR2: MGHDK, SYGVNS.

This clone was seen once. This rearrangement joins TRBV7-8 to TRBJ1-2; tentatively, D is TRBD1 (6 bases). Trimming shortened V by 3 bases and J by 3 bases, and 11 bases separated the two germline ends. The CDR3 runs 14 residues. The germline CDR1 and CDR2 sequences are SGHVS and FQNEAQ. CDR3 loop: CASSFAGAHYGYTF. The CDR3 DNA sequence: TGTGCCAGCAGCTTTGCGGGGGCCCACTATGGCTACACCTTC.

V and J are TRBV6-1 and TRBJ1-5; TRBD1 is a possible D gene (5 bases). The CDR3 contains 15 residues. The germline V gene encodes CDR1 MNHNS and CDR2 SASEGT. Trimming pared 4 bases from V and 0 bases from J, leaving 10 bases between. The CDR3 DNA sequence: TGTGCCAGCAGTGGGCAGGGATTTAGCAATCAGCCCCAGCATTTT. Translated, it gives CASSGQGFSNQPQHF.

This chain joins TRBV5-1 and TRBJ2-1; perhaps D is TRBD1 or TRBD2 (5 bases each). Germline V gene sequence: CDR1 SGHRS, CDR2 YFSETQ. This CDR3 has 14 residues. The V gene lost 0 bases and the J gene lost 7 bases, with 11 bases spanning the gap. CDR3 sequence (DNA): TGCGCCAGCAGCTTGGGTGGGGACCGGAATGAGCAGTTCTTC. Its protein product is CASSLGGDRNEQFF.